Listed here are 20 T cell receptor beta chains from one sample, sequenced in a study of blood T cell repertoires in COVID-19. Sequenced by immunoSEQ multiplex PCR; TCRdb stores in-frame clones only, minus some. The sample gives around 250,000 clones, 80% to 90% of which show up once; 3.5% to 5% is in the top ten. The sequenced sample consisted of PBMCs or T cells enriched from blood (not recorded which). The origin of the receptors is a woman between 25 and 40 years old who had recovered from COVID-19.

Comment on this clone: At one of its ends the junction is not consistent with the germline gene, which may arise from a read error. The genes are TRBV7-7 and TRBJ2-2; D call uncertain. This CDR3 has 16 residues. Germline V gives CDR1 SSHAT, CDR2 FNYEAQ (reference sequence). CDR3 sequence reads: CASSLNPGANTGELFF. CDR3 nucleotide sequence: TGTGCTAGCAGCTTAAACCCAGGCGCGAACACCGGGGAGCTGTTTTTT.

The chain is built from TRBV27 and TRBJ1-2; 8 bases are a match to TRBD1. Looked up from germline, CDR1 is MNHEY and CDR2 is SMNVEV (reference sequence). There are 13 residues in the CDR3. V lost 6 bases, J lost 8 bases, and 8 bases stayed unmatched. The DNA for the CDR3 is TGTGCCAGCAGCCCCGGACAGGGTAAGGGCTACACCTTC. The encoded protein is CASSPGQGKGYTF.

The V gene is TRBV24-1, the J gene TRBJ2-2; TRBD1 is a possible D gene (6 bases). This CDR3 spans 17 amino acids. CDR1 KGHDR and CDR2 SFDVKD come from the germline V gene. The V gene lost 4 bases and the J gene lost 1 base, with 15 bases spanning the gap. The chain's CDR3 is CATSDPRQDLNTGELFF. For the CDR3, the DNA is TGTGCCACCAGTGACCCTCGACAGGACTTGAACACCGGGGAGCTGTTTTTT.

This sequence joins TRBV18 and TRBJ1-1, with D possibly being TRBD1 (6 bases). Trimming cost V 4 bases and J 1 base, with 13 bases left between them. CDR3 size: 15 residues. Looked up from germline, CDR1 is KGHSH and CDR2 is LQKENI. CDR3 protein: CASSRTGMTNTEAFF. CDR3 bases: TGTGCCAGCTCACGTACAGGGATGACGAACACTGAAGCTTTCTTT.

This clone was observed once. This chain links TRBV5-5 with TRBJ2-1, with D tentatively TRBD2 (6 bases). Trimming took 0 bases from V and 4 from J, leaving 14 bases between them. CDR1 is SGHKS and CDR2 is YYEKEE in the germline V gene (reference sequence). This CDR3 contains 16 residues. DNA for the CDR3: TGTGCCAGCAGCTTGGCAGTTGCGGGATATTACAATGAGCAGTTCTTC. Encoded protein: CASSLAVAGYYNEQFF.

The rearrangement joins TRBV5-1 to TRBJ2-5; TRBD2 is a possible D gene (5 bases). The CDR3 sequence is 15 residues long. CDR1 and CDR2 (germline): SGHRS, YFSETQ. Trimming shortened V by 1 base and J by 2 bases, and 12 bases separated the two germline ends. In nucleotides, the CDR3 is TGCGCCAGCAGCTTGAGGGCTAGCAGACAAGAGACCCAGTACTTC. Translation gives CASSLRASRQETQYF.

The rearrangement uses TRBV6-2 or TRBV6-3 and TRBJ1-5; D is possibly TRBD1 (5 bases). The V gene's germline CDR1 is MNHEY and CDR2 SVGEGT. V lost 5 bases to trimming and J lost 1 base, with 21 bases between them. The CDR3 has 18 residues. The CDR3 coding sequence is TGTGCCAGCAGTCGGAACCGGGGAGGGGTTCGGAGCAATCAGCCCCAGCATTTT. This encodes CASSRNRGGVRSNQPQHF.

The chain uses TRBV5-1 and TRBJ1-2; perhaps TRBD1 as D (6 bases). The CDR3 runs to 15 residues. CDR1 is SGHRS and CDR2 is YFSETQ in the germline V gene. Deletions cut 7 bases from V and 1 base from J, with 17 bases between. The CDR3 DNA is TGCGCCAGCCAGTCCAGGGGATTAGGTAACTATGGCTACACCTTC. Protein sequence: CASQSRGLGNYGYTF.

The chain couples TRBV5-4 to TRBJ1-1; 8 bases fit TRBD1. Per germline, CDR1 SGHNT and CDR2 YYREEE (reference sequence). Trimming took 3 bases from V and 5 from J; bases not matched to a gene: 6. This CDR3 comprises 14 residues. CDR3 loop: CASSSRGLGTEAFF. The DNA of the CDR3 is TGTGCCAGCAGCTCCAGGGGGCTGGGGACTGAAGCTTTCTTT. Variable domain in full (rest from reference TRBV5-4 and TRBJ1-1): ETGVTQSPTHLIKTRGQQVTLRCSSQSGHNTVSWYQQALGQGPQFIFQYYREEENGRGNFPPRFSGLQFPNYSSELNVNALELDDSALYLCASSSRGLGTEAFFGQGTRLTVV.

The chain is built from TRBV14 and TRBJ1-1; TRBD1 might be the D (6 bases). V shed 2 bases and J shed 5 bases, with 18 bases lying between them. Germline V gives CDR1 SGHDN, CDR2 FVKESK. This CDR3 is 16 amino acids long. DNA for the CDR3: TGTGCCAGCAGCCAAACCTACGATCCAGGGACAACTGAAGCTTTCTTT. This encodes CASSQTYDPGTTEAFF.

This clone was counted once. The gene calls are TRBV30 and TRBJ1-1; D gene uncertain. The CDR3 is 12 amino acids. V dropped 4 bases and J dropped 1 base, with 7 bases sitting between them. CDR1 and CDR2 from the germline V gene are GTSNPN and SVGIG (reference sequence). This CDR3 reads CAWTTGNTEAFF. In DNA form, the CDR3 reads TGTGCCTGGACCACGGGGAACACTGAAGCTTTCTTT.

The J gene is TRBJ1-2, the V gene TRBV19; 7 bases are shared with TRBD1. CDR1 LNHDA and CDR2 SQIVND come from the germline V gene (reference sequence). V was clipped by 3 bases and J by 4 bases; unmatched bases: 17. The CDR3 sequence is 18 residues long. The CDR3 DNA is TGTGCCAGTAGTATCCGCCCTGGAGGGCCAGGGGGTATCTATGGCTACACCTTC. Protein: CASSIRPGGPGGIYGYTF.

This chain joins TRBV7-2 and TRBJ2-1; D is unclear. The CDR3 has 15 amino acids. Germline V gene lookup returns CDR1 SGHTA and CDR2 FQGNSA. The ends were cut back, 5 bases at V and 2 bases at J, with 13 bases in the middle. The CDR3 DNA sequence: TGTGCCAGCAGCCCCCCTCGGGTTGCCTACAATGAGCAGTTCTTC. This gives the protein CASSPPRVAYNEQFF. Using reference TRBV7-2 and TRBJ2-1 for the parts outside the CDR3, the full variable domain is GAGVSQSPSNKVTEKGKDVELRCDPISGHTALYWYRQSLGQGLEFLIYFQGNSAPDKSGLPSDRFSAERTGGSVSTLTIQRTQQEDSAVYLCASSPPRVAYNEQFFGPGTRLTVL.

This clone has a single count. The rearrangement joins TRBV13 to TRBJ2-1; 7 bases map to TRBD1. The CDR3 is made up of 16 amino acids. The V and J ends lost 3 bases and 0 bases, in that order; junction bases with no gene match: 5. The germline gives CDR1 PRHDT, CDR2 FYEKMQ (reference sequence). The CDR3 sequence: CASSFEGASSYNEQFF. CDR3 in DNA: TGTGCCAGCAGCTTTGAGGGGGCTAGCTCCTACAATGAGCAGTTCTTC.

This clone came up once. V is TRBV7-2 and J is TRBJ2-7; D remains unclear. Germline-derived CDR1 and CDR2 are SGHTA and FQGNSA. The V end was cut by 3 bases, the J end by 1 base, with 10 bases between. CDR3 size: 14 residues. CDR3 region: CASSFDTFSYEQYF. CDR3 coding DNA: TGTGCCAGCAGCTTCGACACCTTTTCCTACGAGCAGTACTTC. Full variable domain (outside the CDR3, taken from reference TRBV7-2 and TRBJ2-7): GAGVSQSPSNKVTEKGKDVELRCDPISGHTALYWYRQSLGQGLEFLIYFQGNSAPDKSGLPSDRFSAERTGGSVSTLTIQRTQQEDSAVYLCASSFDTFSYEQYFGPGTRLTVT.

This chain joins TRBV2 and TRBJ1-3, with D hard to call. Germline CDR1 SNHLY, CDR2 FYNNEI. This CDR3 region has 14 residues. With 4 bases removed from V and 2 bases from J, the gap between germline ends came to 9 bases. CDR3 DNA sequence: TGTGCCAGCAGTGCGGGGTCGGCTGGAAACACCATATATTTT. Translated: CASSAGSAGNTIYF.

This clone was detected a few times. The rearrangement links TRBV28 to TRBJ1-1; the match to TRBD1 covers 9 bases. Germline values: CDR1 MDHEN, CDR2 SYDVKM. V gave up 2 bases and J gave up 4 bases; unmatched junction bases: 5. The CDR3 totals 15 residues. The CDR3 DNA reads as TGTGCCAGCAGTTTAGTAGGACAGGGGACCACTGAAGCTTTCTTT. Amino acids: CASSLVGQGTTEAFF.

The chain couples TRBV3-1 (or the pseudogene TRBV3-2) to TRBJ1-3; D may be TRBD1 (5 bases). The germline V and J ends were trimmed by 3 bases and 4 bases, with 13 bases remaining between them. The CDR3 length is 15 residues. Looked up from germline, CDR1 is LGHDT and CDR2 is YNNKEL (reference sequence). Here the CDR3 reads CASSHFRVNGNTIYF. CDR3 coding DNA: TGTGCCAGCAGCCACTTCAGGGTGAACGGAAACACCATATATTTT.

This clone has just a few counts. The rearrangement joins TRBV5-1 to TRBJ2-5; 8 bases agree with TRBD1. CDR1 and CDR2 from the germline V gene are SGHRS and YFSETQ. After removal of 0 bases from V and 6 bases from J, the junction contained 16 bases not matched to a gene. The CDR3 extends over 18 amino acids. CDR3 amino acids: CASSLAGQGAPEVQTQYF. CDR3 nucleotides: TGCGCCAGCAGCTTGGCGGGCCAGGGGGCACCAGAAGTGCAGACCCAGTACTTC.

CDR3 nucleotides: TGTGCCAGCAGCTTAGGTGGGGAGGCCGGAAACACCATATATTTT. This encodes CASSLGGEAGNTIYF. The chain joins TRBV7-6 to TRBJ1-3; D is unresolved. V lost 1 base to trimming and J lost 4 bases, with 11 bases between them. Germline V CDR1 and CDR2: SGHVS, FNYEAQ. The CDR3 is 15 amino acids.